Included here is one TCR beta chain sequence, with context. It lacks a known antigen. Qualities for individual bases were not recorded, and no much larger clone is one base off. TCRbeta CDR3 regions were profiled with the immunoSEQ Assay using bias-controlled multiplex PCR amplification of genomic DNA. The authors processed their data as follows. To quantify the absolute abundance of each unique TCRbeta CDR3 region, the sequences were collapsed and filtered. Differential abundance was tested with a binomial (Fisher-equivalent) model and with a beta-binomial model adding time-dependent variance fitted from healthy donors. Clones with fewer than 5 combined templates were removed, and differential abundance was called for clones with a Benjamini-Hochberg FDR below 0.01. In the beta-binomial model, variance was expressed as a function of the total template count across the two samples, in the form v = (b*log(k)+a)^2. This immuneACCESS table, as held by TCRdb, lists in-frame sequences with V and J called but not all clones. Of the missing ones, under half trace to an unresolved V gene in checked studies; the others have no known cause. V, J and clone size are taken as reported in that table, and D and trimming were inferred from the DNA itself. Here the sample has some 95,000 clones; roughly 87% occur a single time. Under 6.5% of the sample is in the top ten clones.

No immune events, such as infections, were documented for the healthy donors during the collection period. Healthy-donor blood repertoires served as a training cohort to calibrate time-dependent variance in a beta-binomial model of T-cell clone differential abundance. There were some ten healthy donors in the training cohort, of whom 3 were female and 7 were male. An age range of roughly 29 to 65 years, with an average of 43 years, was recorded for the donors. Whole blood was collected from each healthy donor at three time points spaced two to three weeks apart and obtained from a commercial supplier. For immunosequencing, genomic DNA was extracted from unsorted whole blood. This specimen belongs to a study of identifying expanded T cells in peripheral blood (dated by TCRdb to between 2018 and 2021). Background on the whole study: Separate aliquots of the same genomic DNA pool were sequenced to produce technical replicates, and four replicates were compared in pairs.

Points the paper makes about the study in general: Across all healthy-donor time intervals, the beta-binomial model significantly lowered both the number of clones called differentially abundant and the false-positive rate. The authors expected biological variance in healthy repertoires might increase further over much longer intervals such as months to years. Approximately 1.2 differentially abundant clones were flagged by the binomial model between technical replicates, whereas about 16.4 and 19 were flagged over around two weeks and four weeks, respectively. Variance in clone template counts between approximately two-week samples significantly increased with total template count across all healthy donors.

The germline V gene supplies CDR1 MDHEN and CDR2 SYDVKM. The CDR3 sequence holds 16 residues, the cysteine and phenylalanine included. The only DNA kept is the CDR3, 48 bases in frame from the first base. V is shortened by 5 bases, J by 4 bases, and the region joining them spans 18 bases. Sequenced: blood. This sequence was found in a person between 18 and 75 years old in good health. The chain employs TRBV28 and TRBJ1-3; D gene: possibly TRBD1, on 5 matching bases. The CDR3 corresponds to CASSGGWGTEGNTIYF. The bases are TGTGCCAGCAGTGGGGGTTGGGGGACTGAAGGAAACACCATATATTTT.